Listed below are T cell receptor beta chains from one sample, sequenced in a study of T cell changes during pregnancy in multiple sclerosis. The data were produced by immunoSEQ multiplex PCR, yet TCRdb's version contains in-frame clones alone and is incomplete. The sample lists tens of thousands of clones; over 90% were seen once. Specimen: peripheral blood, collected in the third trimester of pregnancy. The receptors derive from a female donor with multiple sclerosis, enrolled in a pregnancy study. Both conserved end residues are part of each CDR3. A D gene is named only where the DNA matches it firmly. Clone size appears in some rows only: once, few, many, or a class for an expanded clone.

size: NA
V: TRBV4-2
D: TRBD2
J: TRBJ2-1
DNA: TGTGCCAGCAGCCAAGCCGGGACTAGCGGGAGCGATGAGCAGTTCTTC
CDR3: CASSQAGTSGSDEQFF

size: NA
V: TRBV5-4
D: NA
J: TRBJ1-1
DNA: TGTGCCAGCAGACAAATTTCGGGAATAAACACTGAAGCTTTCTTT
CDR3: CASRQISGINTEAFF

size: NA
V: TRBV7-9
D: NA
J: TRBJ2-3
DNA: TGTGCCAGCAGCTATCAGGGGCCCAGCACAGATACGCAGTATTTT
CDR3: CASSYQGPSTDTQYF

size: NA
V: TRBV6-6
D: TRBD2
J: TRBJ2-7
DNA: TGTGCCAGCAGTTCCCCCACGCTAGCGGCCTACGAGCAGTACTTC
CDR3: CASSSPTLAAYEQYF

size: NA
V: TRBV5-4
D: NA
J: TRBJ1-1
DNA: TGTGCCAGCAGCTTGGCTACTTACACTGAAGCTTTCTTT
CDR3: CASSLATYTEAFF

size: once
V: TRBV4-1
D: NA
J: TRBJ1-4
DNA: TGCGCCAGCAGCCAAATCCGGGACACCGCTAATGAAAAACTGTTTTTT
CDR3: CASSQIRDTANEKLFF

size: NA
V: TRBV11-2
D: NA
J: TRBJ2-3
DNA: TGTGCCAGCAGCTTAGGTTTGTACGGAACCAATGACAGAAATACGCAGTATTTT
CDR3: CASSLGLYGTNDRNTQYF

size: NA
V: TRBV19
D: TRBD1
J: TRBJ2-7
DNA: TGTGCCAGTAGTACCCCCCGGGGTTCTCCGGGACAGGGGGGCCCCTACGAGCAGTACTTC
CDR3: CASSTPRGSPGQGGPYEQYF

size: NA
V: TRBV10-3
D: TRBD2
J: TRBJ2-7
DNA: TGTGCCATCAGTGAGTCCCCCAGCGGGGGAGCCTACGAGCAGTACTTC
CDR3: CAISESPSGGAYEQYF

size: NA
V: TRBV5-1
D: NA
J: TRBJ2-5
DNA: TGCGCCAGCAGCTCGACATCCCAAGAGACCCAGTACTTC
CDR3: CASSSTSQETQYF

size: NA
V: TRBV15
D: NA
J: TRBJ2-1
DNA: TGTGCCACCAGCAACTACCAGGGACTGCCGTACAATGAGCAGTTCTTC
CDR3: CATSNYQGLPYNEQFF

size: NA
V: TRBV6-5
D: TRBD1
J: TRBJ2-2
DNA: TGTGCCAGCACCCTGACAGGGGTCACCGGGGAGCTGTTTTTT
CDR3: CASTLTGVTGELFF

size: NA
V: TRBV6-5
D: TRBD1
J: TRBJ1-5
DNA: TGTGCCAGCAGTGAATCAGGGGGGCAGCATTTT
CDR3: CASSESGGQHF

size: once
V: TRBV5-1
D: NA
J: TRBJ1-1
DNA: TGCGCCAGCAGCTTGAACAGGAACACTGAAGCTTTCTTT
CDR3: CASSLNRNTEAFF

size: NA
V: TRBV21-1
D: NA
J: TRBJ2-1
DNA: TGTGCCAGCAGCAAAGGAGGGACTAGCGGCATCAATGAGCAGTTCTTC
CDR3: CASSKGGTSGINEQFF

size: NA
V: TRBV5-1
D: TRBD2
J: TRBJ2-1
DNA: TGCGCCAGCAGCCCCCGGACTAGCGGGAGCTCCTACAATGAGCAGTTCTTC
CDR3: CASSPRTSGSSYNEQFF

size: NA
V: TRBV2
D: TRBD2
J: TRBJ2-3
DNA: TGTGCCAGCAGTGTTAGCGGGAATCCCACAGATACGCAGTATTTT
CDR3: CASSVSGNPTDTQYF

size: NA
V: TRBV5-6
D: NA
J: TRBJ1-2
DNA: TGTGCCAGCAGCTACGACAGCTATGGCTACACCTTC
CDR3: CASSYDSYGYTF

size: NA
V: TRBV5-4
D: TRBD1
J: TRBJ2-7
DNA: TGTGCCAGCGGGAGACAGGGGTCAGCTAGCTACGAGCAGTACTTC
CDR3: CASGRQGSASYEQYF

size: NA
V: TRBV5-5
D: TRBD1
J: TRBJ1-1
DNA: TGTGCCAGCAGCGTGGGCCCTCAGACAGGGTTAATGAACACTGAAGCTTTCTTT
CDR3: CASSVGPQTGLMNTEAFF

size: once
V: TRBV11-2
D: NA
J: TRBJ1-1
DNA: TGTGCCAGCAGCTTAGCAAAGAACACTGAAGCTTTCTTT
CDR3: CASSLAKNTEAFF

size: NA
V: TRBV5-1
D: NA
J: TRBJ2-7
DNA: TGCGCCAGCAGCCCGGGCTCCTACGAGCAGTACTTC
CDR3: CASSPGSYEQYF

size: few
V: TRBV2
D: NA
J: TRBJ1-2
DNA: TGTGCCAGCATCGCCGACAGTGGTGGCTACACCTTC
CDR3: CASIADSGGYTF

size: NA
V: TRBV5-5
D: NA
J: TRBJ2-7
DNA: TGTGCCAGCAGCCCGGGGGGCATGTTAACCTACGAGCAGTACTTC
CDR3: CASSPGGMLTYEQYF

size: NA
V: TRBV5-1
D: TRBD1
J: TRBJ2-1
DNA: TGCGCCAGCAGTTGGGACAGGGTTGACAATGAGCAGTTCTTC
CDR3: CASSWDRVDNEQFF

size: once
V: TRBV13
D: TRBD1
J: TRBJ2-1
DNA: TGTGCCAGCAGCTCTAGACAGGGGATCTCGGATGAGCAGTTCTTC
CDR3: CASSSRQGISDEQFF

size: once
V: TRBV30
D: TRBD1
J: TRBJ1-2
DNA: TGTGCCTGGAGTATCAATACAGGGGGCGCAGGACCGAACTATGGCTACACCTTC
CDR3: CAWSINTGGAGPNYGYTF

size: NA
V: TRBV6-1
D: TRBD2
J: TRBJ2-7
DNA: TGTGCCAGCAGTCCTCGGGGGGGAGGCTACGAGCAGTACTTC
CDR3: CASSPRGGGYEQYF

size: NA
V: TRBV4-1
D: NA
J: TRBJ2-7
DNA: TGCGCCAGCAGCCACAGTATCGCGGCCTACGAGCAGTACTTC
CDR3: CASSHSIAAYEQYF

size: once
V: TRBV6-6
D: NA
J: TRBJ2-7
DNA: TGTGCCAGCAGTTACTCGAAAGAGGGCCCCCGCGACGAGCAGTACTTC
CDR3: CASSYSKEGPRDEQYF

size: NA
V: TRBV30
D: TRBD1
J: TRBJ1-2
DNA: TGTGCCTGGAGTCCCGTGCCTAGGACAGGGCGAAATGGCTACACCTTC
CDR3: CAWSPVPRTGRNGYTF

size: once
V: TRBV27
D: TRBD2
J: TRBJ2-7
DNA: TGTGCCACCAGGGATGGCGGGAGTGGCCACGAGCAGTACTTC
CDR3: CATRDGGSGHEQYF

size: NA
V: TRBV7-7
D: NA
J: TRBJ2-5
DNA: TGTGCCAGCAGCCCCCCCGGGGTGGGGAAGACCCAGTACTTC
CDR3: CASSPPGVGKTQYF

size: NA
V: TRBV6-5
D: NA
J: TRBJ2-5
DNA: TGTGCCAGCAGTTACTCTGGAGACCCCTCGTCCCAGTACTTC
CDR3: CASSYSGDPSSQYF

size: NA
V: TRBV7-8
D: TRBD1
J: TRBJ2-7
DNA: TGTGCCAGCAGCTCCCACAGGGGTTCCAGCTCCTACGAGCAGTACTTC
CDR3: CASSSHRGSSSYEQYF

size: NA
V: TRBV21-1
D: NA
J: TRBJ1-2
DNA: TGTGCCAGCAGCAAAGACAGGGGGCGCGGCTACACCTTC
CDR3: CASSKDRGRGYTF

size: NA
V: TRBV7-6
D: NA
J: TRBJ2-1
DNA: TGTGCCAGCAGCTTAGCGCTGAGGCGTGAGCAGTTCTTC
CDR3: CASSLALRREQFF

size: NA
V: TRBV11-2
D: TRBD2
J: TRBJ2-7
DNA: TGTGCCAGCAGCCCATCCGGGGTAGCGGGAGTGTACGAGCAGTACTTC
CDR3: CASSPSGVAGVYEQYF

size: NA
V: TRBV28
D: NA
J: TRBJ2-7
DNA: TGTGCCACCTACGACAGGTTCTCCTACGAGCAGTACTTC
CDR3: CATYDRFSYEQYF

size: once
V: TRBV27
D: TRBD2
J: TRBJ2-7
DNA: TGTGCCAGCAGTCTCTGGACTAGCGGCTACGAGCAGTACTTC
CDR3: CASSLWTSGYEQYF

size: NA
V: TRBV5-4
D: NA
J: TRBJ2-1
DNA: TGTGCCAGCAGCTTGGAGCTGGATGAGCAGTTCTTC
CDR3: CASSLELDEQFF

size: NA
V: TRBV6-1
D: TRBD1
J: TRBJ1-5
DNA: TGTGCCAGCAGGGAGACAGGGTCCAATCAGCCCCAGCATTTT
CDR3: CASRETGSNQPQHF

size: once
V: TRBV18
D: TRBD1
J: TRBJ2-7
DNA: TGTGCCAGCTCACCCGGGACAGGTGCCTACGAGCAGTACTTC
CDR3: CASSPGTGAYEQYF

size: NA
V: TRBV28
D: TRBD1
J: TRBJ2-3
DNA: TGTGCCAGCAGTTCCTCCGGGACAGGTGGTAATGACGAGTATTTT
CDR3: CASSSSGTGGNDEYF

size: NA
V: TRBV5-8
D: TRBD1
J: TRBJ2-2
DNA: TGTGCCAGCAGCACCTCCGGGACAGGGAACACCGGGGAGCTGTTTTTT
CDR3: CASSTSGTGNTGELFF

size: NA
V: TRBV28
D: NA
J: TRBJ2-7
DNA: TGTGCCAGCAGTCCCAGTAGCAGGGCTAAATCCTACGAGCAGTACTTC
CDR3: CASSPSSRAKSYEQYF

size: NA
V: TRBV9
D: NA
J: TRBJ1-2
DNA: TGTGCCAGCAGCGTAGACCAGCAAGGGAGGGATGGCTACACCTTC
CDR3: CASSVDQQGRDGYTF

size: NA
V: TRBV7-6
D: NA
J: TRBJ2-5
DNA: TGTGCCAGCAGCTTAATTTACAGGGATCAAGAGACCCAGTACTTC
CDR3: CASSLIYRDQETQYF